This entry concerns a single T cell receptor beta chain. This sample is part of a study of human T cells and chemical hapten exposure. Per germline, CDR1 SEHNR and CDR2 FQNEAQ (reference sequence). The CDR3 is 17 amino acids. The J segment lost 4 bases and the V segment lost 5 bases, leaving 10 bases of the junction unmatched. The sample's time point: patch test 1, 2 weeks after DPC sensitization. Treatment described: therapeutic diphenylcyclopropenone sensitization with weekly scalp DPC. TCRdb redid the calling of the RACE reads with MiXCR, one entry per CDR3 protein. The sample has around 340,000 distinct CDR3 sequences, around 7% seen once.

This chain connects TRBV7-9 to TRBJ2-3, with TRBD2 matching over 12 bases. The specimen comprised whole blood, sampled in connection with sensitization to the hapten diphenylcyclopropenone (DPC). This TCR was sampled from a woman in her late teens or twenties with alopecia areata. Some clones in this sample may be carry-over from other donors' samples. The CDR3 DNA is TGTGCCAGCAGCCCCGGAACTAGCGGGGGGCCGTCAGATACGCAGTATTTT. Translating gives CASSPGTSGGPSDTQYF.